This TCR beta chain comes out of a study of T cell changes during pregnancy in multiple sclerosis. CDR1 is SEHNR and CDR2 is FQNEAQ in the germline V gene (reference sequence). The germline V and J ends were trimmed by 5 bases and 0 bases, with 13 bases remaining between them. The CDR3 loop spans 15 amino acids. Data came from immunoSEQ multiplex PCR; TCRdb stores just in-frame clones and leaves some out. The sample lists about 38,000 clones; about 91% were seen once. The source of this sequence is a female donor with multiple sclerosis, enrolled in a pregnancy study. The V gene is TRBV7-9, the J gene TRBJ1-2; maybe TRBD1 (5 bases). The source was CD8+ T cells from peripheral blood mononuclear cells, collected after pregnancy. The CDR3 region has the DNA TGTGCCAGCAGCCCGAACTCAGGGTCTAACTATGGCTACACCTTC. Translated, it gives CASSPNSGSNYGYTF.